This T cell receptor (beta chain) was profiled in a study of blood T cells in healthy people across ages. A J-beta primer mix and a sample-barcoded 5' primer were used in a second PCR of roughly 6 to 11 cycles. One entry per CDR3 protein, called by TCRdb with MiXCR from the 5' RACE reads. Of 800,000 to 1,300,000 distinct CDR3 sequences listed, approximately 26% are singletons. This CDR3 has 15 amino acids. The germline V gene encodes CDR1 SNHLY and CDR2 FYNNEI. V dropped 4 bases and J dropped 4 bases, with 14 bases sitting between them. The data were also submitted as part of a second study, on T cells of mothers and their children.

This sequence joins TRBV2 and TRBJ2-4, with D perhaps being TRBD1 or TRBD2 (6 bases each). Material for sequencing was blood. This receptor was taken from a girl aged 2-10 years in good health. The CDR3 sequence: CASSVDGGRKNIQYF. In DNA, the CDR3 is TGTGCCAGCAGTGTGGACGGGGGCAGAAAAAACATTCAGTACTTC.